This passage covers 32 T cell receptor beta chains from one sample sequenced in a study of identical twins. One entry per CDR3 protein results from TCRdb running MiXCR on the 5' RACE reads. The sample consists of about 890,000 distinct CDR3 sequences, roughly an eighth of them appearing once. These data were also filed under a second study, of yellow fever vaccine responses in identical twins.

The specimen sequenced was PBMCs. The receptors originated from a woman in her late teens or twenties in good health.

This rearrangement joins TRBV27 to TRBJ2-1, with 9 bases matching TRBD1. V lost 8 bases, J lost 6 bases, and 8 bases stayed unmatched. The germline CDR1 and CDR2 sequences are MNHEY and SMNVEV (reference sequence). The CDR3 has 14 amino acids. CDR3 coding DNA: TGTGCCAGCTCCAGGGACAGGGCAGGCAATGAGCAGTTCTTC. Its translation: CASSRDRAGNEQFF.

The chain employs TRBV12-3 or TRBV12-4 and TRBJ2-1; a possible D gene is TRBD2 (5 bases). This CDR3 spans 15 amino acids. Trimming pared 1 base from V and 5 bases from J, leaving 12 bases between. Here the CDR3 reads CASSLGSGNHNEQFF. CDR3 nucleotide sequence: TGTGCCAGCAGTTTAGGGAGCGGCAACCACAATGAGCAGTTCTTC.

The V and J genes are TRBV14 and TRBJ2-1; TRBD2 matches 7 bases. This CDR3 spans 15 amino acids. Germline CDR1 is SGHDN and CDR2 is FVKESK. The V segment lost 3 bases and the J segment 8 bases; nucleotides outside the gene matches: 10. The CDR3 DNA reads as TGTGCCAGCAGCCAGGGCCTCTTCGCGGGGGATGAGCAGTTCTTC. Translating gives CASSQGLFAGDEQFF.

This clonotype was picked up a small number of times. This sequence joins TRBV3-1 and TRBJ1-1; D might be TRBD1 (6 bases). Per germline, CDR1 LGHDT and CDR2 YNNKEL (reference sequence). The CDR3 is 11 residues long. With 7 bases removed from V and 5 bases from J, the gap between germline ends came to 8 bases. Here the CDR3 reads CASTGETEAFF. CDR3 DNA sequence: TGTGCCAGCACAGGGGAGACTGAAGCTTTCTTT.

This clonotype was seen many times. The chain's CDR3 is CATSDAGGNEQFF. The CDR3 bases are TGTGCCACCAGTGATGCCGGGGGCAATGAGCAGTTCTTC. This sequence joins TRBV24-1 and TRBJ2-1, with D tentatively TRBD2 (6 bases). Germline-derived CDR1 and CDR2 are KGHDR and SFDVKD. Between the trimmed V and J ends, which lost 3 bases and 6 bases, there was a span of 8 bases. The CDR3 length is 13 residues.

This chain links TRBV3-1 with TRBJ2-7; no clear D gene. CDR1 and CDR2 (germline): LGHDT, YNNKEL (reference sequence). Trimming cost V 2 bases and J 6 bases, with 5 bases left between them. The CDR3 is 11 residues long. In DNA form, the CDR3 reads TGTGCCAGCAGCCAATCCGTCGAGCAGTACTTC. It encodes CASSQSVEQYF.

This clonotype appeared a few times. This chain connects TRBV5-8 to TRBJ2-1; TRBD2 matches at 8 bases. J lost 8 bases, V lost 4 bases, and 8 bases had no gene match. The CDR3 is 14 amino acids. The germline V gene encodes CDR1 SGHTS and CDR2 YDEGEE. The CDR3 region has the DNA TGTGCCAGCAGCCCAGGACTAGCTCGCCATGAGCAGTTCTTC. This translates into CASSPGLARHEQFF. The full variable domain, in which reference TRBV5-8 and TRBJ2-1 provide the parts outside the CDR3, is EAGVTQSPTHLIKTRGQQATLRCSPISGHTSVYWYQQALGLGLQFLLWYDEGEERNRGNFPPRFSGRQFPNYSSELNVNALELEDSALYLCASSPGLARHEQFFGPGTRLTVL.

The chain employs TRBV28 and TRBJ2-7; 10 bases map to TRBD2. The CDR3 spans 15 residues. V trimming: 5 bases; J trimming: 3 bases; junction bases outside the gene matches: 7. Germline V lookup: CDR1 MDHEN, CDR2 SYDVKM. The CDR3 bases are TGTGCCAGCAGTATAAGCGGGAGGGCTTTCTACGAGCAGTACTTC. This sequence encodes CASSISGRAFYEQYF.

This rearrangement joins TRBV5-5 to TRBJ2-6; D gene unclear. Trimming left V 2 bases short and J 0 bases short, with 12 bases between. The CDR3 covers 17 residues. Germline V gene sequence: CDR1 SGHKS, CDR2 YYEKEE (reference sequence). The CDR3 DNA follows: TGTGCCAGCAGCTTCCTCCCCGTAACCTCTGGGGCCAACGTCCTGACTTTC. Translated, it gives CASSFLPVTSGANVLTF.

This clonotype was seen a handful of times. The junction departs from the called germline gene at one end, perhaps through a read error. DNA of the CDR3: TGTGCCAGCAGTTACGCGGGTGGGGAGATCTTC. Protein sequence: CASSYAGGEIF. The chain recombines TRBV6-5 with TRBJ2-1; D possibly corresponds to TRBD2 (5 bases). The CDR3 is 11 amino acids. Germline V gene data show CDR1 as MNHEY and CDR2 as SVGAGI.

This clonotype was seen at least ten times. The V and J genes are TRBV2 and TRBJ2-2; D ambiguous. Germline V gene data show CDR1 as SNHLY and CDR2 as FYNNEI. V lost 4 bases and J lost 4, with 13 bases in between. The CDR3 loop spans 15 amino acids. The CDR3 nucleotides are TGTGCCAGCAGTGCATCTTCTGGTGGCACCGGGGAGCTGTTTTTT. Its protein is CASSASSGGTGELFF.

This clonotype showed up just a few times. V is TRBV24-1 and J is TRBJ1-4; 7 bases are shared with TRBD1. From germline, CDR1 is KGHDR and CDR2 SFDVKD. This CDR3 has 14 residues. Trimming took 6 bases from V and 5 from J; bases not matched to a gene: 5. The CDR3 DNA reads TGTGCCACCAGTCCCGGCAGGGGGAATGAAAAACTGTTTTTT. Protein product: CATSPGRGNEKLFF.

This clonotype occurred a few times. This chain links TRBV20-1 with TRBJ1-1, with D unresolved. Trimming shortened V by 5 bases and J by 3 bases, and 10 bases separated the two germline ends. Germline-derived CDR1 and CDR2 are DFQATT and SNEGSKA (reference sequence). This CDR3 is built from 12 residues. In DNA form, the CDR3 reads TGCAGTGCTTCTACCTCCGACACTGAAGCTTTCTTT. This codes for CSASTSDTEAFF.

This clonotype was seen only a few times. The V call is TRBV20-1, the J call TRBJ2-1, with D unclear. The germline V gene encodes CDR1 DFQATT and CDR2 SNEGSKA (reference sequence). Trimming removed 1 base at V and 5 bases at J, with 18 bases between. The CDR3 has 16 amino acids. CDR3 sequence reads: CSARGVGRSRDNEQFF. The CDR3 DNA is TGCAGTGCTAGAGGAGTAGGGCGAAGCAGAGACAATGAGCAGTTCTTC.

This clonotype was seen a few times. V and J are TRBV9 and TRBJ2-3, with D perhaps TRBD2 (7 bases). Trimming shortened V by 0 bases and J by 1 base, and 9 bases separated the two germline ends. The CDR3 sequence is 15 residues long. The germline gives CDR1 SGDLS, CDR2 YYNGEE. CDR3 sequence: CASSVGGGGTDTQYF. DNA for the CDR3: TGTGCCAGCAGCGTAGGGGGGGGCGGCACAGATACGCAGTATTTT.

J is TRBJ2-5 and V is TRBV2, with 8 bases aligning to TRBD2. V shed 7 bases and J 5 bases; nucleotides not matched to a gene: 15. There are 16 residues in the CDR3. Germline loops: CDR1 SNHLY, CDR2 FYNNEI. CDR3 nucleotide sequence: TGTGCCAGCAATGCCAACTTAGCGGGAATGGGTGAGACCCAGTACTTC. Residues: CASNANLAGMGETQYF.

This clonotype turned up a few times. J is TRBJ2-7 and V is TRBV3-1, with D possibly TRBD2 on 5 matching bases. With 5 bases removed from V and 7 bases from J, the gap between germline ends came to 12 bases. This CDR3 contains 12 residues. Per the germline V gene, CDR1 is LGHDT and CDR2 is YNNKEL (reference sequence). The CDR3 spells CASSSRTGEQYF. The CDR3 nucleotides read TGTGCCAGCAGCTCCCGGACTGGGGAGCAGTACTTC.

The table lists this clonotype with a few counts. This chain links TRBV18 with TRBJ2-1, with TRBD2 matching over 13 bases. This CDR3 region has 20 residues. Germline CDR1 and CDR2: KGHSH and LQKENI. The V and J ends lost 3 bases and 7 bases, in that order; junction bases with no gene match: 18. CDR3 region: CASSPPPGKGTSGKMNEQFF. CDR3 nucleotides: TGTGCCAGCTCACCCCCGCCCGGGAAGGGGACTAGCGGGAAAATGAATGAGCAGTTCTTC.

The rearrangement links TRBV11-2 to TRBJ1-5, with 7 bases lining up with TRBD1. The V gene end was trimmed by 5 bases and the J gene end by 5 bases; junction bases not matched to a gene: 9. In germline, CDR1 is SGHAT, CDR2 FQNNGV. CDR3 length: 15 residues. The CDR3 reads CASSPTWDSHQPQHF. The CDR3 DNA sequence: TGTGCCAGCAGCCCGACCTGGGACAGCCATCAGCCCCAGCATTTT.

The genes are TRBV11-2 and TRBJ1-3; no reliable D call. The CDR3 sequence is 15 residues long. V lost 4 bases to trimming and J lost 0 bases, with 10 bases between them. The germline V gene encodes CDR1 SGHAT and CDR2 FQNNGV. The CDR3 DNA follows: TGTGCCAGCAGCTACGACACCAACTCTGGAAACACCATATATTTT. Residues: CASSYDTNSGNTIYF.

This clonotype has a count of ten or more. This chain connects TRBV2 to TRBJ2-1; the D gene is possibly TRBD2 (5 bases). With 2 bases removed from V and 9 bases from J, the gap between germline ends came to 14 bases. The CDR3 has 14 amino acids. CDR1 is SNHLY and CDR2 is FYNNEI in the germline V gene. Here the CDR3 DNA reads TGTGCCAGCAGTGAACAACGTGGGAGTAGTGAGCAGTTCTTC. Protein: CASSEQRGSSEQFF.

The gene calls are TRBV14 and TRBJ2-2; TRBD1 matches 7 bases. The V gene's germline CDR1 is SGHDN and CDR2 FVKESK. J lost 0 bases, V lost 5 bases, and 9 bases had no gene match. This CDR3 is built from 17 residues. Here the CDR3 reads CASSAFPGTANTGELFF. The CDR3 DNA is TGTGCCAGCAGCGCCTTTCCCGGGACAGCGAACACCGGGGAGCTGTTTTTT.

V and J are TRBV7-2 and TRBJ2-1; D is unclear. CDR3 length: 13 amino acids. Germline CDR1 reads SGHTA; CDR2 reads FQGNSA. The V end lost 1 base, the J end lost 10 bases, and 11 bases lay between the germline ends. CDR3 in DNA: TGTGCCAGCAGCTTAGGTTCGGTAGGCGAGCAGTTCTTC. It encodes CASSLGSVGEQFF. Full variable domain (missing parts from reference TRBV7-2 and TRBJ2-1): GAGVSQSPSNKVTEKGKDVELRCDPISGHTALYWYRQSLGQGLEFLIYFQGNSAPDKSGLPSDRFSAERTGGSVSTLTIQRTQQEDSAVYLCASSLGSVGEQFFGPGTRLTVL.

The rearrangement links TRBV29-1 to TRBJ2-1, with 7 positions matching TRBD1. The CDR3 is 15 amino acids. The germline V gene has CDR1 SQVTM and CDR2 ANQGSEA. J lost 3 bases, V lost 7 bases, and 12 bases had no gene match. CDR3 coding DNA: TGCAGCGCTGTACTGCTCTGGGACAGCTACAATGAGCAGTTCTTC. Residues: CSAVLLWDSYNEQFF.

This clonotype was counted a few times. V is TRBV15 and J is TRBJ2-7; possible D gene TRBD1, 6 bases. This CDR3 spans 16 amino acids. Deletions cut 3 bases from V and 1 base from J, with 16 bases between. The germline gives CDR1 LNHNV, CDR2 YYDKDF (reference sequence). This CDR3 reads CATSSANNDRSYEQYF. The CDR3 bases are TGTGCCACCAGCAGCGCCAACAACGACAGGTCCTACGAGCAGTACTTC.

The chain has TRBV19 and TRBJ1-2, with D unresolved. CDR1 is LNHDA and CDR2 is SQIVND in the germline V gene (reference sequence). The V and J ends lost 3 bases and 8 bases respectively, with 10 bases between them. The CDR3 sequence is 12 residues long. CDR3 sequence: CASSMGRHGYTF. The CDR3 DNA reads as TGTGCCAGTAGTATGGGGAGACACGGCTACACCTTC.

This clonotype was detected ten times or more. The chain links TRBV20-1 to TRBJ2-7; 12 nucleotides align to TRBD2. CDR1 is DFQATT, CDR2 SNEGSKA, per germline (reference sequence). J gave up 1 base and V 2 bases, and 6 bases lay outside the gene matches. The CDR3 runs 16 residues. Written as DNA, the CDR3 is TGCAGTGCTAGAAGACTAGCGGGAGAGGCTTCCTACGAGCAGTACTTC. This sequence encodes CSARRLAGEASYEQYF.

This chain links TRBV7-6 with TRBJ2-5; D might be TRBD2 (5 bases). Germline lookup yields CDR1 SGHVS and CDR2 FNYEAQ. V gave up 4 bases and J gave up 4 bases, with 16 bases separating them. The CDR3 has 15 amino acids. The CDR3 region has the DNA TGTGCCAGCAGCTCTACTGCCGAACTAGTAGAGACCCAGTACTTC. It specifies CASSSTAELVETQYF. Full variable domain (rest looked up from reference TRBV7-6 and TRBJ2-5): GAGVSQSPRYKVTKRGQDVALRCDPISGHVSLYWYRQALGQGPEFLTYFNYEAQQDKSGLPNDRFSAERPEGSISTLTIQRTEQRDSAMYRCASSSTAELVETQYFGPGTRLLVL.

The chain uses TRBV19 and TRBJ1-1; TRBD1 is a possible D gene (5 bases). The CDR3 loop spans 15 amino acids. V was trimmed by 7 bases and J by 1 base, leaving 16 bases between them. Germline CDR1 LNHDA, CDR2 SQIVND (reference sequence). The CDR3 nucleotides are TGTGCCAGTACCGAAAGGCCGACAGCGAACACTGAAGCTTTCTTT. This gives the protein CASTERPTANTEAFF. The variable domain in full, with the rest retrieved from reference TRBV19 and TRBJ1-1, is DGGITQSPKYLFRKEGQNVTLSCEQNLNHDAMYWYRQDPGQGLRLIYYSQIVNDFQKGDIAEGYSVSREKKESFPLTVTSAQKNPTAFYLCASTERPTANTEAFFGQGTRLTVV.

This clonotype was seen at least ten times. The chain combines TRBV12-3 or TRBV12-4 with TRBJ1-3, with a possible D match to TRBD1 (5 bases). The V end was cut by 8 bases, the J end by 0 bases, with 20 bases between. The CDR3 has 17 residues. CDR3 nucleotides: TGTGCCAGCGGGAAAGGTAGTGGGACGGTCTCTGGAAACACCATATATTTT. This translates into CASGKGSGTVSGNTIYF.

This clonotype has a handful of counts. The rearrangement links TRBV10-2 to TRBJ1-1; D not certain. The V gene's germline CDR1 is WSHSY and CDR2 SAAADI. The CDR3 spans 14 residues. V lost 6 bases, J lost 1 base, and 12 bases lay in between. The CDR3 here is CASRGPAANTEAFF. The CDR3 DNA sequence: TGCGCCAGCAGGGGCCCAGCCGCGAACACTGAAGCTTTCTTT.

DNA for the CDR3: TGTGCCAGCAGTTACCTCATACGGGAGGGCTACACCTTC. Translation gives CASSYLIREGYTF. The J gene is TRBJ1-2, the V gene TRBV6-6; D gene ambiguous. The CDR3 extends over 13 amino acids. The germline V gene has CDR1 MNHNY and CDR2 SVGAGI (reference sequence). The V end lost 2 bases, the J end lost 8 bases, and 12 bases lay between the germline ends.